Following are 21 T cell receptor beta chains from one sample sequenced in a study of T cell repertoires in cytomegalovirus infection. MiXCR was run by TCRdb on the reads, yielding one entry per CDR3 protein. The table includes approximately 220,000 distinct CDR3 sequences, approximately 40% detected once. No cognate antigen is known for these TCRs. The starting material was CD8+ T cells from cultured PBMCs, obtained from culture after CMV antigen stimulation. The receptors shown here come from a human donor in good health (CMV status not recorded). Some clones in this sample may be carry-over from other donors' samples.

This chain links TRBV2 with TRBJ2-7; D might be TRBD1 or TRBD2, each matching 5 bases. Between the trimmed V and J ends, which lost 11 bases and 3 bases, there was a span of 14 bases. Germline V CDR1 and CDR2: SNHLY, FYNNEI. The CDR3 totals 12 residues. CDR3 bases: TGTGCCGGGCTCGGGGCCTTCTACGAGCAGTACTTC. Encoded protein: CAGLGAFYEQYF.

The V gene is TRBV5-6, the J gene TRBJ1-5; 8 bases fit TRBD1. Trimming took 0 bases from V and 0 from J; bases not matched to a gene: 5. Germline V gene lookup returns CDR1 SGHDT and CDR2 YYEEEE. The CDR3 runs to 17 residues. The CDR3 DNA sequence: TGTGCCAGCAGCTTGGGACAGGGGCCTCATAGCAATCAGCCCCAGCATTTT. Protein sequence: CASSLGQGPHSNQPQHF.

V gene TRBV7-4 combines with J gene TRBJ1-1; D is unclear. The length of the CDR3 is 13 residues. Germline V gene sequence: CDR1 SGHVT, CDR2 SQSDAQ. Trimming stripped 5 bases from V and 1 base from J, with 8 bases between. The CDR3 bases are TGTGCCAGCAGCGCGGTAGAGAACACTGAAGCTTTCTTT. Translating gives CASSAVENTEAFF.

The J gene is TRBJ2-6, the V gene TRBV5-4, with 8 bases that match TRBD1. The CDR3 runs to 20 residues. V lost 1 base and J lost 0; bases outside the gene matches: 12. In germline, CDR1 is SGHNT, CDR2 YYREEE (reference sequence). The CDR3 reads CASSLPQTGQEFSGANVLTF. CDR3 nucleotides: TGTGCCAGCAGCTTGCCTCAAACGGGACAGGAATTCTCTGGGGCCAACGTCCTGACTTTC.

This clonotype has only a few counts. V usage is TRBV2 and J usage is TRBJ1-4; no reliable D call. The CDR3 extends over 13 amino acids. V shed 0 bases and J shed 2 bases, with 1 base lying between them. From germline, CDR1 is SNHLY and CDR2 FYNNEI. CDR3 sequence (DNA): TGTGCCAGCAGTGAAGCGACTAATGAAAAACTGTTTTTT. The encoded protein is CASSEATNEKLFF.

This chain links TRBV7-3 with TRBJ2-3; D unresolved. The length of the CDR3 is 14 residues. With 0 bases removed from V and 4 bases from J, the gap between germline ends came to 8 bases. Germline V gene data show CDR1 as SGHTA and CDR2 as FQGTGA. The CDR3 nucleotides read TGTGCCAGCAGCTTAACCACGGGCGCAGATACGCAGTATTTT. It yields the protein CASSLTTGADTQYF.

This clonotype was seen ten or more times. This sequence joins TRBV7-2 and TRBJ2-1; TRBD2 matches 7 bases. The CDR3 sequence is 15 residues long. V lost 1 base and J lost 7; bases outside the gene matches: 7. CDR1 is SGHTA and CDR2 is FQGNSA in the germline V gene. CDR3 bases: TGTGCCAGCAGCTTAGGGAGCGGGACTGCAAATGAGCAGTTCTTC. It translates to CASSLGSGTANEQFF. The whole variable domain, filled in from reference TRBV7-2 and TRBJ2-1, reads GAGVSQSPSNKVTEKGKDVELRCDPISGHTALYWYRQSLGQGLEFLIYFQGNSAPDKSGLPSDRFSAERTGGSVSTLTIQRTQQEDSAVYLCASSLGSGTANEQFFGPGTRLTVL.

V usage is TRBV7-9 and J usage is TRBJ1-1; D is undetermined. The CDR3 has 15 residues. V was trimmed by 5 bases and J by 3 bases, leaving 16 bases between them. CDR1 and CDR2 from the germline V gene are SEHNR and FQNEAQ (reference sequence). In DNA form, the CDR3 reads TGTGCCAGCAGCCCAGCGGAAAAATGGGACACTGAAGCTTTCTTT. Protein: CASSPAEKWDTEAFF.

The V and J genes are TRBV6-8 and TRBJ2-1, with 9 nucleotides matching TRBD2. Germline CDR1 reads MNHGY; CDR2 reads SAAAGT. This CDR3 spans 15 amino acids. J gave up 14 bases and V 7 bases, and 18 bases lay outside the gene matches. The CDR3 is CASTWLAGTYNDEFF. CDR3 DNA sequence: TGTGCCAGCACTTGGCTAGCGGGGACATACAATGATGAGTTCTTC.

The chain is built from TRBV7-3 and TRBJ2-1; 14 bases line up with TRBD2. Germline V CDR1 and CDR2: SGHTA, FQGTGA. V dropped 3 bases and J dropped 9; count of bases not matched to a gene: 4. This CDR3 is built from 15 residues. The CDR3 loop reads CASSLTSGRATEQFF. The CDR3 region has the DNA TGTGCCAGCAGCTTGACTAGCGGGAGGGCCACTGAGCAGTTCTTC. The full variable domain, its missing parts supplied by reference TRBV7-3 and TRBJ2-1, is GAGVSQTPSNKVTEKGKYVELRCDPISGHTALYWYRQSLGQGPEFLIYFQGTGAADDSGLPNDRFFAVRPEGSVSTLKIQRTERGDSAVYLCASSLTSGRATEQFFGPGTRLTVL.

The chain has TRBV19 and TRBJ2-2; D unclear. Germline V gene lookup returns CDR1 LNHDA and CDR2 SQIVND (reference sequence). V was clipped by 6 bases and J by 5 bases, with 13 bases between them. The CDR3 is 14 residues long. CDR3 in DNA: TGTGCCAGTAGGGGCGGAAGCACGACCGGGGAGCTGTTTTTT. Translation gives CASRGGSTTGELFF.

The chain recombines TRBV6-6 with TRBJ2-2, with 12 bases matching TRBD2. This CDR3 contains 18 residues. V trimming: 5 bases; J trimming: 0 bases; junction bases outside the gene matches: 7. Germline values: CDR1 MNHNY, CDR2 SVGAGI (reference sequence). The DNA for the CDR3 is TGTGCCAGCAGTCGCGAGACTAGCGGGGGTACGAACACCGGGGAGCTGTTTTTT. It encodes CASSRETSGGTNTGELFF.

The chain combines TRBV20-1 with TRBJ2-7, with TRBD2 matching 15 bases. The germline V gene has CDR1 DFQATT and CDR2 SNEGSKA (reference sequence). This CDR3 has 15 amino acids. The CDR3 spells CSGLAGGPNSYEQYF. In DNA, the CDR3 is TGCAGCGGACTAGCGGGAGGGCCGAACTCCTACGAGCAGTACTTC.

The chain has TRBV19 and TRBJ1-1; 11 nucleotides match TRBD1. The trim removed 4 bases at V and 4 bases at J, leaving 17 bases unmatched. Germline lookup yields CDR1 LNHDA and CDR2 SQIVND (reference sequence). The CDR3 sequence is 19 residues long. DNA of the CDR3: TGTGCCAGTAGTAGTTCCTCCGGGACAGGGGGATTGTCGGTCACTGAAGCTTTCTTT. Its translation is CASSSSSGTGGLSVTEAFF.

This clonotype has more than one count but fewer than ten. The chain couples TRBV11-2 to TRBJ2-3; TRBD2 aligns across 10 bases. Trimming cost V 2 bases and J 1 base; bases outside gene matches: 9. Per germline, CDR1 SGHAT and CDR2 FQNNGV. This CDR3 comprises 18 residues. The CDR3: CASSLLRALAGGTDTQYF. CDR3 DNA: TGTGCCAGCAGCTTACTCCGGGCCCTAGCGGGGGGCACAGATACGCAGTATTTT.

In its sample, this clonotype was seen a few times. The V and J genes are TRBV7-6 and TRBJ2-5; 11 bases match TRBD2. Germline V CDR1 and CDR2: SGHVS, FNYEAQ. Losses at the gene ends were 3 bases for V and 4 bases for J; bases not matched to a gene: 4. The CDR3 consists of 15 residues. This chain's CDR3 is CASSLGTSGRETQYF. The DNA of the CDR3 is TGTGCCAGCAGCTTGGGTACTAGCGGGAGAGAGACCCAGTACTTC.

Only a few counts were recorded for this clonotype. The chain has TRBV27 and TRBJ2-7, with D perhaps given as TRBD1 or TRBD2 (6 bases each). V dropped 3 bases and J dropped 4 bases, with 13 bases sitting between them. The germline CDR1 and CDR2 sequences are MNHEY and SMNVEV (reference sequence). CDR3 length: 14 residues. As DNA, the CDR3 is TGTGCCAGCAGTTTGCTCGGGGGCTGGTACGAGCAGTACTTC. Translated: CASSLLGGWYEQYF.

This clonotype is a singleton in its sample. A much larger clone sits a single nucleotide away, making a read error possible. This chain joins TRBV7-8 and TRBJ2-3; tentatively, D is TRBD2 (5 bases). Germline V gene data show CDR1 as SGHVS and CDR2 as FQNEAQ. The CDR3 has 13 residues. CDR3 residues: CVSELGPAGTQYF. In nucleotides, the CDR3 is TGTGTCAGCGAACTAGGACCCGCCGGAACGCAGTATTTT.

The chain is built from TRBV12-3 or TRBV12-4 and TRBJ1-6, with D unclear. Trimming stripped 6 bases from V and 4 bases from J, with 16 bases between. The CDR3 is 16 amino acids. The DNA for the CDR3 is TGTGCCAGCAGCCCGCAATTCCGGAGTTATAATTCACCCCTCCACTTT. Residues: CASSPQFRSYNSPLHF.

This clonotype was counted a few times. J is TRBJ2-1 and V is TRBV30; TRBD2 matches at 9 bases. V trimming: 3 bases; J trimming: 0 bases; junction bases outside the gene matches: 12. Germline CDR1 and CDR2: GTSNPN and SVGIG (reference sequence). The CDR3 totals 18 residues. CDR3 region: CAWRETSGWAPSYNEQFF. CDR3 nucleotide sequence: TGTGCCTGGAGGGAAACTAGCGGGTGGGCCCCCTCCTACAATGAGCAGTTCTTC.

The gene calls are TRBV11-2 and TRBJ2-1; D is ambiguous. CDR1 and CDR2 from the germline V gene are SGHAT and FQNNGV. The V end lost 0 bases, the J end lost 9 bases, and 3 bases lay between the germline ends. The CDR3 length is 11 residues. CDR3 in amino acids: CASSLDPEQFF. The CDR3 region has the DNA TGTGCCAGCAGCTTAGATCCTGAGCAGTTCTTC.